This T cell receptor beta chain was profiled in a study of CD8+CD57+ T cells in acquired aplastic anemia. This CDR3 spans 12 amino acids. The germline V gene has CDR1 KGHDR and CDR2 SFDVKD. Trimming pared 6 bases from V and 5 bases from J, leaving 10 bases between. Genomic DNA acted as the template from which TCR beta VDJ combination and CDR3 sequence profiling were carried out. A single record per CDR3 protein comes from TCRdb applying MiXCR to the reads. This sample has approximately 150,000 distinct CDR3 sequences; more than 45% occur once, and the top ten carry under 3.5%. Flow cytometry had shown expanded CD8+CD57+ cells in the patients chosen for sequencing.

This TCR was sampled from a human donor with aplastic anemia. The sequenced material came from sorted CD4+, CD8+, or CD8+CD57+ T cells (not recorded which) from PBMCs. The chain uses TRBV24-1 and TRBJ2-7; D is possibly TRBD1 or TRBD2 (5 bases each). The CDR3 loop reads CATSPGRNEQYF. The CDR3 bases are TGTGCCACCAGTCCGGGGCGGAACGAGCAGTACTTC.